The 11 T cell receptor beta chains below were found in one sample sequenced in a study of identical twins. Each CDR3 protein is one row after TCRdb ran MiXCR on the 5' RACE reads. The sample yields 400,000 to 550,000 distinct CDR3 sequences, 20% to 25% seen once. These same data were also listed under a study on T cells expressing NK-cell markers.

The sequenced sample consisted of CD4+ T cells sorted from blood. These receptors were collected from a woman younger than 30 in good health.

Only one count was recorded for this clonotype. CDR3 nucleotide sequence: TGCGCCAGCAGCCCGGGGGAGTTCCAGACCCAGTACTTC. Translated: CASSPGEFQTQYF. The rearrangement links TRBV5-1 to TRBJ2-5, with D possibly matching TRBD2 (6 bases). The CDR3 contains 13 residues. CDR1 and CDR2 from the germline V gene are SGHRS and YFSETQ. V was clipped by 4 bases and J by 6 bases, with 13 bases between them.

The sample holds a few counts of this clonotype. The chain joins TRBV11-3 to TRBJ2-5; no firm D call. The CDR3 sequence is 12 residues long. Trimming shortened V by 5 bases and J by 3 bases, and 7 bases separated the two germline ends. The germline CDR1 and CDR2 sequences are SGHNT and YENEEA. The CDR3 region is CASSHGEETQYF. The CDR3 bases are TGTGCCAGCAGCCACGGCGAAGAGACCCAGTACTTC. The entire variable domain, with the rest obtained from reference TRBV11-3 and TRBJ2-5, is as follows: EAGVVQSPRYKIIEKKQPVAFWCNPISGHNTLYWYLQNLGQGPELLIRYENEEAVDDSQLPKDRFSAERLKGVDSTLKIQPAELGDSAVYLCASSHGEETQYFGPGTRLLVL.

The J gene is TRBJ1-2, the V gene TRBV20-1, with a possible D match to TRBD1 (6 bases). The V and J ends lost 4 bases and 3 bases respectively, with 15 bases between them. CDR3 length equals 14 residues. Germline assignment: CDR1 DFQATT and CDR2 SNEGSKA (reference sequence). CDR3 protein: CSANRQAPDYGYTF. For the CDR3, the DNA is TGCAGTGCTAACCGACAGGCCCCAGACTATGGCTACACCTTC.

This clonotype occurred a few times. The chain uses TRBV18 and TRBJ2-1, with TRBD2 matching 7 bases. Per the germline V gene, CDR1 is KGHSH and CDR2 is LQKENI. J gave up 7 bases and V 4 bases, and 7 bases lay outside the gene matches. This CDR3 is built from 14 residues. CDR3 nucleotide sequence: TGTGCCAGCTCACGCGGACTAGTCGAAAATGAGCAGTTCTTC. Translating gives CASSRGLVENEQFF.

The CDR3 sequence: CSAGAGGSYEQYF. The DNA for the CDR3 is TGCAGTGCTGGGGCAGGGGGTTCCTACGAGCAGTACTTC. The chain employs TRBV20-1 and TRBJ2-7, with 7 bases aligning to TRBD1. Germline V CDR1 and CDR2: DFQATT, SNEGSKA (reference sequence). Trimming removed 5 bases from V and 1 base from J; junction bases left unmatched: 5. The CDR3 contains 13 residues.

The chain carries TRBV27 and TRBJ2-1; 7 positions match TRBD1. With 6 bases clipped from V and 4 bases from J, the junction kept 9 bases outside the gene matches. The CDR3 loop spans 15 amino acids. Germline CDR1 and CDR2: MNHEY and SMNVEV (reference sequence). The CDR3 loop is CASRVTGTAYNEQFF. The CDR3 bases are TGTGCCAGCAGGGTTACCGGGACAGCTTACAATGAGCAGTTCTTC.

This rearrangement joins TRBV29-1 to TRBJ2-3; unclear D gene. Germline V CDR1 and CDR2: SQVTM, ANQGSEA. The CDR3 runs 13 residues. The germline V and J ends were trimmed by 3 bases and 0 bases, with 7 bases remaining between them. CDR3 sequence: CSVEWGSTDTQYF. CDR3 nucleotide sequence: TGCAGCGTTGAGTGGGGAAGCACAGATACGCAGTATTTT.

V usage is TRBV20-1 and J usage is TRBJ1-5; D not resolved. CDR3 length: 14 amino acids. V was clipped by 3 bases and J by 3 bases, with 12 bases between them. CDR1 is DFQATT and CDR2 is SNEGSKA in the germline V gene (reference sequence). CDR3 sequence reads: CSASLGPFNQPQHF. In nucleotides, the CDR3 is TGCAGTGCTAGCCTCGGCCCATTCAATCAGCCCCAGCATTTT.

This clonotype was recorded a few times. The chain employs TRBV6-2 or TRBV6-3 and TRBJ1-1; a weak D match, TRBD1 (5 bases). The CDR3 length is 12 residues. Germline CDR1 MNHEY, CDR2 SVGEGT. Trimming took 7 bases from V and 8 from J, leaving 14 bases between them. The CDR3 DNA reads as TGTGCCAGCATGAGACGGGGCCTCGAAGCTTTCTTT. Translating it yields CASMRRGLEAFF.

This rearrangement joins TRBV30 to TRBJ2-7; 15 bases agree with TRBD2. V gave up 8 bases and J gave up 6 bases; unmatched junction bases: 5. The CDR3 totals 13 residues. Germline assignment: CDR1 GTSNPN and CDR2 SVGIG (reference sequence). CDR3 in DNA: TGTGCCGGGACTAGCGGGAGGCCTGCCGAGCAGTACTTC. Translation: CAGTSGRPAEQYF.

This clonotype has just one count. Here the CDR3 DNA reads TGTGCCAGCAGTGAGCGGCACGCACGGGGGAACACTGAAGCTTTCTTT. It codes for CASSERHARGNTEAFF. The gene calls are TRBV25-1 and TRBJ1-1; unclear D gene. In germline, CDR1 is MGHDK, CDR2 SYGVNS. V was cut by 3 bases and J by 1 base, with 15 bases left in between. The CDR3 loop spans 16 amino acids.